The following is a T cell receptor beta chain sequence with its context. These data belong to a study of blood T cell repertoires in COVID-19. Looked up from germline, CDR1 is SGHAT and CDR2 is FQNNGV. The CDR3 consists of 15 residues. V was shortened by 5 bases and J by 4 bases, with 14 bases between the two germline ends. Authors' methods: Amplification of reference gene primers was used by the study to estimate nucleated cell counts. Clones were read by immunoSEQ multiplex PCR, and TCRdb kept only the in-frame ones, dropping some. The V and J calls and clone size are taken from that table; D and trimming were inferred from the DNA. Among some 160,000 clones listed, approximately 80% were seen once.

The sequencing sample was made of peripheral blood. This clonotype was obtained from a man in his sixties or seventies who had recovered from COVID-19. The rearrangement links TRBV11-2 to TRBJ2-2; a weak D match, TRBD1 (5 bases). The CDR3 reads CASSIPGKATGELFF. CDR3 bases: TGTGCCAGCAGCATTCCAGGGAAGGCCACCGGGGAGCTGTTTTTT. The full variable domain, rest sourced from reference TRBV11-2 and TRBJ2-2, is EAGVAQSPRYKIIEKRQSVAFWCNPISGHATLYWYQQILGQGPKLLIQFQNNGVVDDSQLPKDRFSAERLKGVDSTLKIQPAKLEDSAVYLCASSIPGKATGELFFGEGSRLTVL.